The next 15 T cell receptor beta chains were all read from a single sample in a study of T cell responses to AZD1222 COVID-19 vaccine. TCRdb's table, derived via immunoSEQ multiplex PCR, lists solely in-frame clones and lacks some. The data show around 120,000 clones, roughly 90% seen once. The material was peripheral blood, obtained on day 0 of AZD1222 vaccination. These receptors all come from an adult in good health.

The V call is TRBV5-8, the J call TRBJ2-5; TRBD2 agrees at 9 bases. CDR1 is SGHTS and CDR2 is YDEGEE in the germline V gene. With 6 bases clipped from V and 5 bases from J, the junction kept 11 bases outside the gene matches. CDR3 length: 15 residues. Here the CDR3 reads CASIQLGLAGETQYF. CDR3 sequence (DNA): TGTGCCAGCATCCAATTGGGACTAGCTGGGGAGACCCAGTACTTC. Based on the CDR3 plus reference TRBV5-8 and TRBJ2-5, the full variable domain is EAGVTQSPTHLIKTRGQQATLRCSPISGHTSVYWYQQALGLGLQFLLWYDEGEERNRGNFPPRFSGRQFPNYSSELNVNALELEDSALYLCASIQLGLAGETQYFGPGTRLLVL.

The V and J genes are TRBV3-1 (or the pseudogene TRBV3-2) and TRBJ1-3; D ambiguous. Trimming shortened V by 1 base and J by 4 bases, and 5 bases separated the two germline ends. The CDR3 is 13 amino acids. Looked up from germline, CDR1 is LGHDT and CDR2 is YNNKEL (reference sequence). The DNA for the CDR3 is TGTGCCAGCAGCCAAGTGGCGGGAAACACCATATATTTT. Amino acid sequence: CASSQVAGNTIYF.

CDR3 amino acids: CASRETGFGNQPQHF. DNA for the CDR3: TGTGCCAGCAGAGAGACAGGGTTCGGCAATCAGCCCCAGCATTTT. The gene calls are TRBV2 and TRBJ1-5; 7 bases are shared with TRBD1. V shed 6 bases and J 2 bases; nucleotides not matched to a gene: 7. CDR1 and CDR2 (germline): SNHLY, FYNNEI. The CDR3 extends over 15 amino acids.

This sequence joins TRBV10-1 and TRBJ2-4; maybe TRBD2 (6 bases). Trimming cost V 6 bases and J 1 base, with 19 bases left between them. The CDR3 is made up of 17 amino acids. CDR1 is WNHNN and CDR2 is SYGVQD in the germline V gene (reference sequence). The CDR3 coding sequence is TGCGCCAGCAGCGAAGGAATGGGACTGGAGGCCAAAAACATTCAGTACTTC. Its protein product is CASSEGMGLEAKNIQYF.

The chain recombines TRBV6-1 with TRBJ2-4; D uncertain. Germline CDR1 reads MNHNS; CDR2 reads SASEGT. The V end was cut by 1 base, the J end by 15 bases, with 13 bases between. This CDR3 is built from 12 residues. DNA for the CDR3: TGTGCCAGCAGTGAAGACGACCTGAGGTGGTACTTC. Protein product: CASSEDDLRWYF.

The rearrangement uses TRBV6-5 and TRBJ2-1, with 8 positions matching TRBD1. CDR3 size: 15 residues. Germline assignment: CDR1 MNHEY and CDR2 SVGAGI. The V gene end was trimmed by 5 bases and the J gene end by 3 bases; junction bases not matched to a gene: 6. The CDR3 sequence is CASSPTGTGYNEQFF. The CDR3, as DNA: TGTGCCAGCAGTCCGACCGGGACAGGCTACAATGAGCAGTTCTTC.

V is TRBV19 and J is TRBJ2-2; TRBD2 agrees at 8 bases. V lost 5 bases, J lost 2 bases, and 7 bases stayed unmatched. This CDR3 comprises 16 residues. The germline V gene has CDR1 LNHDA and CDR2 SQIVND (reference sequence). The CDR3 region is CASSALSGVNTGELFF. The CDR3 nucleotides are TGTGCCAGTAGTGCGCTTAGCGGGGTTAACACCGGGGAGCTGTTTTTT.

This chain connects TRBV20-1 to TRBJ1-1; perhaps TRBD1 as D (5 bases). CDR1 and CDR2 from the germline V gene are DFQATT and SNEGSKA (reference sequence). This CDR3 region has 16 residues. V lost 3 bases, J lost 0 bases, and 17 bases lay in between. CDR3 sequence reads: CSASLSGVRMNTEAFF. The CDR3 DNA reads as TGCAGTGCTAGTTTGTCGGGGGTTCGAATGAACACTGAAGCTTTCTTT.

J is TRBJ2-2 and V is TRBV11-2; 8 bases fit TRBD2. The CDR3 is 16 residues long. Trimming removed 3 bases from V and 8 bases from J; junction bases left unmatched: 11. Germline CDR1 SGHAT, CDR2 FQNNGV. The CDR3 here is CASSFTAGVGVGELFF. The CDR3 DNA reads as TGTGCCAGCAGCTTTACAGCGGGAGTTGGCGTTGGGGAGCTGTTTTTT.

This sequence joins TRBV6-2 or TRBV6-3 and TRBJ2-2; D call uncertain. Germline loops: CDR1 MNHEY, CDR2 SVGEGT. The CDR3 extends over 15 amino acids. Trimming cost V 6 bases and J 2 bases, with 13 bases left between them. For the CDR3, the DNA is TGTGCCAGCAGCCAGCGTGACCGTAACACCGGGGAGCTGTTTTTT. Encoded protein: CASSQRDRNTGELFF.

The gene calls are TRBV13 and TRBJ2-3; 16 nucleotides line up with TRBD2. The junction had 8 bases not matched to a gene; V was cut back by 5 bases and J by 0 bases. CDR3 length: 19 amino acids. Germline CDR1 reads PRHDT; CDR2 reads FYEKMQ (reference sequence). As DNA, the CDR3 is TGTGCCAGCAGCCCGGGACTAGCGGGAGGGCGTATTAGCACAGATACGCAGTATTTT. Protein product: CASSPGLAGGRISTDTQYF. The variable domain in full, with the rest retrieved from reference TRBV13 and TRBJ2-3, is AAGVIQSPRHLIKEKRETATLKCYPIPRHDTVYWYQQGPGQDPQFLISFYEKMQSDKGSIPDRFSAQQFSDYHSELNMSSLELGDSALYFCASSPGLAGGRISTDTQYFGPGTRLTVL.

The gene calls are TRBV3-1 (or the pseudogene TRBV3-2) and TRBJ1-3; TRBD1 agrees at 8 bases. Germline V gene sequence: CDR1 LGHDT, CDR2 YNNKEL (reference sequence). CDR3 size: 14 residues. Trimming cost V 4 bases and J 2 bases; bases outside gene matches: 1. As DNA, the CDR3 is TGTGCCAGCAGCCCACAGGGGGCTGGAAACACCATATATTTT. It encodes CASSPQGAGNTIYF.

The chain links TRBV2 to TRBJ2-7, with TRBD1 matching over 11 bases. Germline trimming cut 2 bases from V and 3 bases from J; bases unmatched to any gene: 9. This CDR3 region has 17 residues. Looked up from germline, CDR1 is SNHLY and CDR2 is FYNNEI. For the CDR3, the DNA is TGTGCCAGCAGTGAATTGGGACAGGGGGTCAGGCACTACGAGCAGTACTTC. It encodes CASSELGQGVRHYEQYF.

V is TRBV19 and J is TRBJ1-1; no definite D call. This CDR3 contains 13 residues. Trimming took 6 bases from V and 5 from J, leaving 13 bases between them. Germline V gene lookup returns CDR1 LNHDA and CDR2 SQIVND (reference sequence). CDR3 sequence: CASRPNTITEAFF. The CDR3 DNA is TGTGCCAGTAGGCCTAATACCATTACTGAAGCTTTCTTT.

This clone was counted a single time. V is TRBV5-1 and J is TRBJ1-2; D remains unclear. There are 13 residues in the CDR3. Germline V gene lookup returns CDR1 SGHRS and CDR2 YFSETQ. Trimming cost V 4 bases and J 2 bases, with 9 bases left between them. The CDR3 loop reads CASSPVLNYGYTF. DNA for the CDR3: TGCGCCAGCAGCCCGGTCCTCAACTATGGCTACACCTTC.